Presented here are 9 T cell receptor beta chains from one specimen sequenced in a study of CXCR3-negative and CXCR3-positive naive CD8 T cells. Study findings and constraints: Higher TRB CDR3 hydrophobicity marked CXCR3-positive naive cells relative to CXCR3-negative naive cells.

Their antigens remain unidentified. UMI-tagged TRB cDNA libraries were built via 5' RACE. TCRdb re-analyzed the 5' RACE reads; it lists each CDR3 protein once, without DNA. This sample's table has over 50,000 distinct CDR3 sequences. Material for sequencing was naive CXCR3+ CD8+ T cells from blood. Subset denoted: CD45RO-CCR7+CD27+CD95- naive CD8+ T cells expressing CXCR3 (TNR3+). These receptors all come from a human donor in good health. Some clones in this sample may be carry-over from other donors' samples.

The gene calls are TRBV12-3 or TRBV12-4 and TRBJ2-3; TCRdb's D gene call, TRBD2, goes unchecked for lack of DNA. The CDR3 has 15 amino acids. CDR3 sequence reads: CASTESASLTDTQYF.

The J gene is TRBJ2-5, the V gene TRBV12-2. TRBV12-2 is shown as a pseudogene. The CDR3 consists of 12 residues. The CDR3 region is CASRVGAETQYF.

The chain employs TRBV7-9 and TRBJ2-7; TCRdb gives TRBD1 as the D gene, but with no DNA this cannot be confirmed. Germline values: CDR1 SEHNR, CDR2 FQNEAQ (reference sequence). The CDR3 contains 13 residues. CDR3 loop: CASTTGVSYEQYF.

The J gene is TRBJ2-7, the V gene TRBV28; TCRdb indicates TRBD2, and absent DNA this call remains unverified. This CDR3 contains 17 residues. Germline CDR1 is MDHEN and CDR2 is SYDVKM. CDR3 region: CASSLGLAGGRSYEQYF. Filled out from reference TRBV28 and TRBJ2-7, the complete variable domain reads DVKVTQSSRYLVKRTGEKVFLECVQDMDHENMFWYRQDPGLGLRLIYFSYDVKMKEKGDIPEGYSVSREKKERFSLILESASTNQTSMYLCASSLGLAGGRSYEQYFGPGTRLTVT.

The chain has TRBV7-2 and TRBJ2-7; checking the TCRdb D call of TRBD2 is not possible without DNA. This CDR3 has 17 residues. Germline CDR1 is SGHTA and CDR2 is FQGNSA. The CDR3 is CASSSPTTGPYPYEQYF.

The chain joins TRBV7-8 to TRBJ2-3; TCRdb reports TRBD1, a call that lacks DNA to check it against. This CDR3 has 15 residues. Germline assignment: CDR1 SGHVS and CDR2 FQNEAQ. CDR3 in amino acids: CASRIAGGRADTQYF.

The chain has TRBV14 and TRBJ2-2; TCRdb designates TRBD1, a call that cannot be tested without DNA. This CDR3 has 15 amino acids. CDR1 and CDR2 (germline): SGHDN, FVKESK. The CDR3 spells CASSQVTRGTGELFF.

The chain is built from TRBV23-1 and TRBJ2-7; the TRBD2 assignment by TCRdb is unverifiable without DNA. TRBV23-1 counts as an open reading frame of uncertain function. CDR3 length: 16 amino acids. The CDR3 sequence: CAIHKWLGEDSYEQYF.

V usage is TRBV7-6 and J usage is TRBJ2-7. This CDR3 contains 14 residues. The V gene's germline CDR1 is SGHVS and CDR2 FNYEAQ. This chain's CDR3 is CASSLLYGSYEQYF. Supplemented by reference TRBV7-6 and TRBJ2-7, the full variable domain reads GAGVSQSPRYKVTKRGQDVALRCDPISGHVSLYWYRQALGQGPEFLTYFNYEAQQDKSGLPNDRFSAERPEGSISTLTIQRTEQRDSAMYRCASSLLYGSYEQYFGPGTRLTVT.